Following are 28 T cell receptor beta chains from one sample sequenced in a study of T-cell reconstitution after alpha-beta-depleted transplantation in children. Unique molecular identifiers were incorporated during preparation of the TCRbeta library. TCRdb reprocessed the PCR reads with MiXCR, giving one entry per CDR3 protein. The sample includes 200,000 to 250,000 distinct CDR3 sequences, around 10% of them seen just once. Specimen: PBMCs from the stem cell graft donor, collected from the stem cell graft. The receptor source for this set is a human donor who donated a stem cell graft to a child with acute lymphoblastic leukemia.

J is TRBJ1-3 and V is TRBV5-6; D is undetermined. The ends were cut back, 3 bases at V and 0 bases at J, with 7 bases in the middle. Germline V lookup: CDR1 SGHDT, CDR2 YYEEEE. CDR3 length: 14 amino acids. The CDR3 loop is CASSSDLSGNTIYF. Here the CDR3 DNA reads TGTGCCAGCAGCTCGGACCTCTCTGGAAACACCATATATTTT.

The V and J genes are TRBV7-6 and TRBJ2-7, with D perhaps matching TRBD1 or TRBD2 (5 bases each). Germline CDR1 SGHVS, CDR2 FNYEAQ. This CDR3 has 17 amino acids. With 0 bases removed from V and 0 bases from J, the gap between germline ends came to 15 bases. CDR3 loop: CASSLARGRAGSYEQYF. CDR3 nucleotide sequence: TGTGCCAGCAGCTTAGCGCGCGGCAGGGCGGGCTCCTACGAGCAGTACTTC.

This clonotype was recorded a few times. The V call is TRBV7-2, the J call TRBJ2-7, with 9 bases identical to TRBD2. The germline CDR1 and CDR2 sequences are SGHTA and FQGNSA. V lost 0 bases to trimming and J lost 0 bases; unmatched junction nucleotides: 15. This CDR3 has 20 residues. The CDR3 region is CASSLARSGGYLTSSYEQYF. The CDR3 DNA sequence: TGTGCCAGCAGCTTAGCCCGGAGCGGGGGGTACCTCACGAGCTCCTACGAGCAGTACTTC.

The chain recombines TRBV7-6 with TRBJ2-5; TRBD1 aligns across 7 bases. In germline, CDR1 is SGHVS, CDR2 FNYEAQ. CDR3 size: 14 residues. V shed 2 bases, J shed 3 bases, and the junction held 3 bases outside the gene matches. CDR3 DNA sequence: TGTGCCAGCAGCTTACGACAGGGAGAAGAGACCCAGTACTTC. This sequence encodes CASSLRQGEETQYF.

This clonotype was counted ten times or more. The chain has TRBV4-3 and TRBJ1-6; 10 nucleotides line up with TRBD1. CDR3 length: 17 residues. CDR1 is LGHNA and CDR2 is YSLEER in the germline V gene. V was clipped by 0 bases and J by 7 bases; unmatched bases: 6. CDR3 DNA sequence: TGCGCCAGCAGCCAAGAAGTCGTGGGACAGGGGAATTCACCCCTCCACTTT. This encodes CASSQEVVGQGNSPLHF.

This clonotype was detected only a few times. The chain couples TRBV5-5 to TRBJ2-7; D is tentatively TRBD1 or TRBD2 (5 bases each). In germline, CDR1 is SGHKS, CDR2 YYEKEE (reference sequence). The CDR3 is 14 residues long. Trimming left V 5 bases short and J 3 bases short, with 15 bases between. In DNA, the CDR3 is TGTGCCAGCAGACAGGACTGGCGGAGCTACGAGCAGTACTTC. It specifies CASRQDWRSYEQYF.

The gene calls are TRBV6-5 and TRBJ2-3; the D call may be TRBD1 or TRBD2 (5 bases each). Germline CDR1 reads MNHEY; CDR2 reads SVGAGI. The CDR3 has 14 amino acids. V dropped 2 bases and J dropped 5 bases, with 11 bases sitting between them. The CDR3 coding sequence is TGTGCCAGCAGTTACGGGACCCCGCGAGATACGCAGTATTTT. It specifies CASSYGTPRDTQYF.

This rearrangement joins TRBV7-7 to TRBJ2-5, with 10 bases fitting TRBD2. CDR3 length equals 14 residues. The V gene's germline CDR1 is SSHAT and CDR2 FNYEAQ (reference sequence). After removal of 7 bases from V and 1 base from J, the junction contained 3 bases not matched to a gene. CDR3 loop: CASTSGGLQETQYF. In DNA form, the CDR3 reads TGTGCCAGCACTAGCGGGGGCCTCCAAGAGACCCAGTACTTC.

A word on this clonotype: A clone one base away is much larger, so this may be a read error. The CDR3 sequence: CASTRGPDSNQPQHF. Here the CDR3 DNA reads TGTGCCAGCACCCGAGGGCCAGATAGCAATCAGCCCCAGCATTTT. The chain recombines TRBV7-2 with TRBJ1-5; D gene uncertain. The length of the CDR3 is 15 residues. V gave up 7 bases and J gave up 0 bases, with 13 bases separating them. From germline, CDR1 is SGHTA and CDR2 FQGNSA.

Many counts were recorded for this clonotype. The genes are TRBV29-1 and TRBJ2-1; unclear D gene. V dropped 4 bases and J dropped 8 bases, with 18 bases sitting between them. Germline lookup yields CDR1 SQVTM and CDR2 ANQGSEA. This CDR3 is built from 14 residues. The CDR3 sequence is CSVGGMGFIHEQFF. The DNA for the CDR3 is TGCAGCGTTGGGGGAATGGGGTTTATACATGAGCAGTTCTTC.

The table lists this clonotype with a few counts. A read error may account for a junction end that differs from germline. This rearrangement joins TRBV24-1 to TRBJ2-5, with D possibly matching TRBD2 (5 bases). Germline CDR1 is KGHDR and CDR2 is SFDVKD. The CDR3 extends over 15 amino acids. CDR3 sequence (DNA): TGTGCCACCAGTGATCCTTCTGACCTGGGAGAGCCCCAGTACTTC. Encoded protein: CATSDPSDLGEPQYF.

The rearrangement uses TRBV6-5 and TRBJ2-1; a weak D match, TRBD2 (6 bases). This CDR3 contains 16 residues. Trimming stripped 4 bases from V and 0 bases from J, with 13 bases between. Germline CDR1 reads MNHEY; CDR2 reads SVGAGI. The CDR3 loop reads CASSFDRGSSYNEQFF. In DNA form, the CDR3 reads TGTGCCAGCAGTTTCGACCGGGGGAGCTCCTACAATGAGCAGTTCTTC.

This clonotype has only a few counts. The chain carries TRBV5-1 and TRBJ2-1; D remains unclear. The length of the CDR3 is 14 residues. V was trimmed by 2 bases and J by 8 bases, leaving 14 bases between them. The germline V gene encodes CDR1 SGHRS and CDR2 YFSETQ. DNA for the CDR3: TGCGCCAGCAGCTTTTACTCAGTTGAGGATGAGCAGTTCTTC. This gives the protein CASSFYSVEDEQFF.

This clonotype appeared a few times. This chain uses TRBV7-9 with TRBJ2-3; 7 positions agree with TRBD1. V dropped 2 bases and J dropped 4; count of bases not matched to a gene: 3. The CDR3 loop spans 14 amino acids. Germline V gene sequence: CDR1 SEHNR, CDR2 FQNEAQ (reference sequence). CDR3 residues: CASSLRGGPDTQYF. The CDR3 DNA sequence: TGTGCCAGCAGCTTACGAGGGGGCCCAGATACGCAGTATTTT.

This clonotype was counted a few times. The rearrangement joins TRBV7-2 to TRBJ1-2; D call uncertain. Trimming took off 1 base at V and 7 bases at J, with 16 bases between the two ends. Looked up from germline, CDR1 is SGHTA and CDR2 is FQGNSA. The CDR3 is 15 amino acids. The CDR3 loop is CASSLEGLRGGGYTF. The CDR3 DNA reads TGTGCCAGCAGCTTAGAAGGGCTACGGGGAGGTGGCTACACCTTC.

This clonotype has only a few counts. The rearrangement joins TRBV5-1 to TRBJ2-1; 13 bases line up with TRBD2. The CDR3 has 16 amino acids. V shed 0 bases and J 9 bases; nucleotides not matched to a gene: 6. Germline V gene lookup returns CDR1 SGHRS and CDR2 YFSETQ. The CDR3 DNA reads TGCGCCAGCAGCTTGGCCGGACTAGCGGGGGCTTTTGAGCAGTTCTTC. Protein sequence: CASSLAGLAGAFEQFF.

This clonotype appeared many times. The chain recombines TRBV20-1 with TRBJ1-1; D is uncertain. V gave up 0 bases and J gave up 3 bases, with 8 bases separating them. The germline V gene has CDR1 DFQATT and CDR2 SNEGSKA (reference sequence). The CDR3 totals 13 residues. The CDR3 protein is CSAREGPHTEAFF. For the CDR3, the DNA is TGCAGTGCTAGAGAAGGTCCCCACACTGAAGCTTTCTTT.

The gene calls are TRBV21-1 and TRBJ2-7; the table's D call, TRBD2, has no DNA check behind it. TRBV21-1 is a recognized pseudogene. The CDR3 is 14 residues long. The CDR3 nucleotides are TGTGCCATCGGGACTAGCGGGGGACCTTACGAGCAGTACTTC. Protein sequence: CAIGTSGGPYEQYF.

This clonotype was counted at least ten times. The CDR3 sequence is CAISERLAGYNEQFF. The CDR3, as DNA: TGTGCCATCAGCGAAAGACTAGCGGGGTACAATGAGCAGTTCTTC. This chain uses TRBV10-3 with TRBJ2-1, with 11 bases fitting TRBD2. The CDR3 loop spans 15 amino acids. The trim removed 6 bases at V and 4 bases at J, leaving 5 bases unmatched. Germline CDR1 is ENHRY and CDR2 is SYGVKD.

The V call is TRBV9, the J call TRBJ2-7, with D maybe TRBD1 (5 bases). This CDR3 has 17 residues. Between the trimmed V and J ends, which lost 0 bases and 3 bases, there was a span of 19 bases. Germline V gives CDR1 SGDLS, CDR2 YYNGEE. The CDR3 loop reads CASSVASQTAQYYEQYF. Here the CDR3 DNA reads TGTGCCAGCAGCGTAGCCTCCCAGACAGCCCAGTACTACGAGCAGTACTTC.

This clonotype was seen a few times. The J gene is TRBJ1-1, the V gene TRBV29-1; D gene unclear. Looked up from germline, CDR1 is SQVTM and CDR2 is ANQGSEA. The CDR3 sequence is 12 residues long. With 8 bases removed from V and 0 bases from J, the gap between germline ends came to 10 bases. For the CDR3, the DNA is TGCAGCTCCGGGCGCGTGAACACTGAAGCTTTCTTT. This sequence encodes CSSGRVNTEAFF.

This clonotype was detected ten times or more. The chain uses TRBV7-9 and TRBJ2-3, with unresolved D. The CDR3 has 13 residues. The germline V and J ends were trimmed by 3 bases and 4 bases, with 8 bases remaining between them. CDR1 is SEHNR and CDR2 is FQNEAQ in the germline V gene (reference sequence). CDR3 sequence reads: CASSFRFPDTQYF. CDR3 nucleotide sequence: TGTGCCAGCAGCTTTAGGTTCCCAGATACGCAGTATTTT.

This chain links TRBV7-8 with TRBJ2-3; D not resolved. Trimming cost V 1 base and J 3 bases, with 14 bases left between them. The CDR3 length is 16 residues. From germline, CDR1 is SGHVS and CDR2 FQNEAQ. The CDR3 is CASSLGSSRWTDTQYF. In DNA, the CDR3 is TGTGCCAGCAGCTTAGGATCCAGCCGATGGACAGATACGCAGTATTTT.

This clonotype was counted a few times. This chain's CDR3 is CASEGGARVLEKLFF. CDR3 nucleotides: TGTGCCAGCGAGGGGGGGGCGCGGGTCCTCGAAAAACTGTTTTTT. The chain has TRBV27 and TRBJ1-4; possibly TRBD1 for D (6 bases). The CDR3 is 15 residues long. Trimming pared 8 bases from V and 8 bases from J, leaving 21 bases between. Germline V lookup: CDR1 MNHEY, CDR2 SMNVEV (reference sequence).

This chain joins TRBV10-3 and TRBJ2-2; D gene unclear. This CDR3 is built from 14 residues. Germline V lookup: CDR1 ENHRY, CDR2 SYGVKD. V dropped 11 bases and J dropped 3 bases, with 16 bases sitting between them. The CDR3: CASRTDIYTGELFF. For the CDR3, the DNA is TGTGCCTCACGAACCGACATTTACACCGGGGAGCTGTTTTTT.

This clonotype was observed many times. V and J are TRBV18 and TRBJ2-7, with D possibly called TRBD1 or TRBD2 (5 bases each). V was trimmed by 0 bases and J by 6 bases, leaving 12 bases between them. This CDR3 spans 14 amino acids. The germline V gene has CDR1 KGHSH and CDR2 LQKENI. CDR3 sequence reads: CASSPPSTGAEQYF. The CDR3 DNA reads as TGTGCCAGCTCACCACCGAGTACCGGGGCCGAGCAGTACTTC.

The V and J genes are TRBV12-3 or TRBV12-4 and TRBJ1-2; no definite D call. V was pared by 6 bases and J by 3 bases, with 11 bases between. CDR3 size: 13 residues. In nucleotides, the CDR3 is TGTGCCAGCAGCCTGCGGAAAGACTATGGCTACACCTTC. Protein sequence: CASSLRKDYGYTF.

V is TRBV20-1 and J is TRBJ2-1, with D maybe TRBD1 (6 bases). CDR3 size: 14 residues. V was cut by 0 bases and J by 7 bases, with 13 bases left in between. The V gene's germline CDR1 is DFQATT and CDR2 SNEGSKA (reference sequence). The CDR3 region has the DNA TGCAGTGCTAGAGATCCCAGGGGCTCAAATGAGCAGTTCTTC. Translating gives CSARDPRGSNEQFF.